This TCR beta chain was retrieved from a study of T cell changes during pregnancy in multiple sclerosis. TCRdb's table, derived via immunoSEQ multiplex PCR, lists solely in-frame clones and lacks some. The sample records around 50,000 clones, just under 90% being singletons. The TCR originated in a human donor whose cells served as feeder cells for cultures in a pregnancy study. Specimen: peripheral blood from another person, used as feeder cells.

CDR3 in amino acids: CASSLQGQGNEKLFF. The CDR3 DNA sequence: TGTGCCAGCAGCTTGCAGGGACAGGGTAATGAAAAACTGTTTTTT. This rearrangement joins TRBV7-2 to TRBJ1-4; 9 nucleotides line up with TRBD1. The CDR3 spans 15 residues. Germline values: CDR1 SGHTA, CDR2 FQGNSA. The V gene end was trimmed by 3 bases and the J gene end by 4 bases; junction bases not matched to a gene: 3.